This TCR beta chain was documented in a study of beta chain features in type 1 diabetes. It was one heparinised blood draw, averaging approximately 100 mL, that each donor gave. CD4+ naive, central memory, regulatory and stem cell-like memory cells were sorted via CD45RO/CCR7/CD25/CD127/CD95/CD27. Findings and limits, study-wide: Relative to healthy donors, patients appeared to have naive, central memory and Treg TCRB repertoires that were more similar. Researchers report that Type 1 diabetes patients had moderately but significantly shorter TCRB CDR3s across all four CD4+ subsets.

As every portion of the isolated RNA was reverse transcribed, the sequencing read expressed TCRB transcripts. Profiled with immunoSEQ multiplex PCR; TCRdb holds only in-frame clones, not every one. The sample shows 120,000 or so clones, 17% of them seen only once. The CDR3 is made up of 10 amino acids. The germline V gene has CDR1 DFQATT and CDR2 SNEGSKA (reference sequence). With 3 bases removed from V and 8 bases from J, the gap between germline ends came to 5 bases. Notes on this clone: Its antigen remains unknown.

The sample comprised central memory CD4+ T cells from blood. This sequence originates from a man between 18 and 35 years old with type 1 diabetes. This chain uses TRBV20-1 with TRBJ2-1; D is perhaps TRBD2 (5 bases). The CDR3 nucleotides are TGCAGTGCTAGGCGGGATGAGCAGTTCTTC. This translates into CSARRDEQFF.